This TCR beta chain is drawn from a study of beta chain features in type 1 diabetes. Across the whole study: On cell yields, gender and age, patients and healthy donors were similar. Sorted cells, approximately 110 million in number, were examined across all samples.

TCRB transcripts that were expressed got sequenced, as all of the isolated RNA had been reverse transcribed. Here immunoSEQ multiplex PCR was the method, and the copy in TCRdb shows in-frame clones only, minus some. The repertoire holds around 400,000 clones, with over 9.5% as singletons. Study outcomes and limitations: Shortening of TCRB CDR3s, moderate but significant, appeared in all four CD4+ subsets of Type 1 diabetes patients. Patients with type 1 diabetes showed fewer VDJ junction insertions and more deletions.

As for this clone: The target antigen is unknown. Other DNA sequences in the same sample also yield this CDR3.

CDR1 is SGHTA and CDR2 is FQGNSA in the germline V gene. CDR3 length equals 12 residues. V shed 2 bases and J shed 6 bases, with 5 bases lying between them. Input material: naive CD4+ T cells from blood. The rearrangement links TRBV7-2 to TRBJ1-5; D may be TRBD1 (5 bases). The clonotype originates from a man in his late teens or twenties in good health. The CDR3 DNA is TGTGCCAGCAGCTTACAGGGTCAGCCCCAGCATTTT. Its protein is CASSLQGQPQHF. Full variable domain (rest looked up from reference TRBV7-2 and TRBJ1-5): GAGVSQSPSNKVTEKGKDVELRCDPISGHTALYWYRQSLGQGLEFLIYFQGNSAPDKSGLPSDRFSAERTGGSVSTLTIQRTQQEDSAVYLCASSLQGQPQHFGDGTRLSIL.